This entry lists 22 T cell receptor beta chains sequenced from one sample in a study of neoadjuvant anti-PD-1 for oral cavity cancer. Only in-frame clones appear in the TCRdb table, and some are missing; sequencing was by immunoSEQ multiplex PCR. The repertoire holds approximately 12,000 clones, with about 61% as singletons. Source: tumor tissue, taken before nivolumab (anti-PD-1) treatment. These receptors were collected from a person aged 35 to 85 with oral cavity squamous cell carcinoma. The donor label of this sample is uncertain.

The chain uses TRBV30 and TRBJ2-7; TRBD2 agrees at 13 bases. This CDR3 is 16 amino acids long. Losses at the gene ends were 0 bases for V and 6 bases for J; bases not matched to a gene: 8. The V gene's germline CDR1 is GTSNPN and CDR2 SVGIG (reference sequence). The CDR3 reads CAWSVRGGLAGTEQYF. For the CDR3, the DNA is TGTGCCTGGAGTGTACGGGGGGGACTAGCGGGAACCGAGCAGTACTTC.

This rearrangement joins TRBV7-9 to TRBJ2-1; the match to TRBD2 covers 13 bases. CDR3 size: 15 residues. Germline CDR1 reads SEHNR; CDR2 reads FQNEAQ (reference sequence). Trimming removed 6 bases from V and 12 bases from J; junction bases left unmatched: 11. In DNA form, the CDR3 reads TGTGCCAGCAGATCACTAGCGGGAGGGCCTCGGGGGCAGTTCTTC. Its protein is CASRSLAGGPRGQFF.

This chain connects TRBV30 to TRBJ2-7, with unresolved D. CDR3 length equals 12 residues. The V and J ends lost 7 bases and 2 bases respectively, with 12 bases between them. CDR1 GTSNPN and CDR2 SVGIG come from the germline V gene (reference sequence). In nucleotides, the CDR3 is TGTGCCTTGTCGAGGACGACCTACGAGCAGTACTTC. The encoded protein is CALSRTTYEQYF.

This clone was found once. This chain uses TRBV7-2 with TRBJ1-2; D might be TRBD1 (6 bases). This CDR3 has 15 amino acids. The ends were cut back, 1 base at V and 8 bases at J, with 17 bases in the middle. The germline CDR1 and CDR2 sequences are SGHTA and FQGNSA. The CDR3 sequence is CASSLEGGPGQGYTF. Here the CDR3 DNA reads TGTGCCAGCAGCTTAGAGGGGGGGCCAGGGCAAGGCTACACCTTC.

The chain joins TRBV7-8 to TRBJ1-2; TRBD1 matches at 9 bases. The CDR3 sequence is 15 residues long. Germline trimming cut 3 bases from V and 8 bases from J; bases unmatched to any gene: 10. Germline CDR1 reads SGHVS; CDR2 reads FQNEAQ. In DNA, the CDR3 is TGTGCCAGCAGCTTCACCTCGGGACAGGGCCAGGGCTACACCTTC. Its protein is CASSFTSGQGQGYTF.

The chain links TRBV2 to TRBJ1-1; D may be TRBD1 (5 bases). The germline V gene has CDR1 SNHLY and CDR2 FYNNEI. This CDR3 is 14 amino acids long. Trimming took off 6 bases at V and 3 bases at J, with 14 bases between the two ends. The CDR3 is CASRGGSVYTEAFF. The CDR3 nucleotides read TGTGCCAGCAGGGGGGGGAGTGTCTACACTGAAGCTTTCTTT.

This clone appeared a few times. J is TRBJ2-5 and V is TRBV28; D possibly corresponds to TRBD2 (5 bases). Germline V lookup: CDR1 MDHEN, CDR2 SYDVKM. Trimming took 5 bases from V and 7 from J, leaving 11 bases between them. The CDR3 extends over 12 amino acids. Written as DNA, the CDR3 is TGTGCCAGCAGTCCGGCGGGTCGGACCCAGTACTTC. Its translation is CASSPAGRTQYF.

This chain connects TRBV6-1 to TRBJ2-2; 7 bases match TRBD2. The CDR3 is 15 residues long. J gave up 2 bases and V 6 bases, and 6 bases lay outside the gene matches. CDR1 is MNHNS, CDR2 SASEGT, per germline. In nucleotides, the CDR3 is TGTGCCAGCAGAGCTAGCGGAGCCAACACCGGGGAGCTGTTTTTT. This encodes CASRASGANTGELFF.

The sample holds a few counts of this clone. V gene TRBV7-2 combines with J gene TRBJ1-5; D is uncertain. The length of the CDR3 is 15 residues. Trimming left V 4 bases short and J 0 bases short, with 10 bases between. Germline-derived CDR1 and CDR2 are SGHTA and FQGNSA. The CDR3 DNA sequence: TGTGCCAGCAGCTACATCCTTTCTAGCAATCAGCCCCAGCATTTT. Translation gives CASSYILSSNQPQHF.

V and J are TRBV5-1 and TRBJ2-1, with D possibly being TRBD2 (5 bases). Per germline, CDR1 SGHRS and CDR2 YFSETQ. This CDR3 has 11 residues. V was shortened by 3 bases and J by 12 bases, with 10 bases between the two germline ends. CDR3: CASSYHEGQFF. DNA of the CDR3: TGCGCCAGCAGCTACCACGAGGGGCAGTTCTTC.

By proportion, this clone is medium-sized. Additional DNA sequences in this sample encode the identical CDR3. The chain carries TRBV5-1 and TRBJ2-1, with a tentative D call TRBD1 (6 bases). The CDR3 runs to 12 residues. Germline V lookup: CDR1 SGHRS, CDR2 YFSETQ. Trimming shortened V by 2 bases and J by 6 bases, and 6 bases separated the two germline ends. The CDR3, as DNA: TGCGCCAGCAGCTTAGGGGGCAATGAGCAGTTCTTC. It specifies CASSLGGNEQFF.

The chain uses TRBV7-9 and TRBJ1-4, with TRBD1 identical over 9 bases. CDR1 is SEHNR, CDR2 FQNEAQ, per germline (reference sequence). The CDR3 is 14 amino acids. V dropped 5 bases and J dropped 7; count of bases not matched to a gene: 5. The CDR3 here is CASSPDRGVEKLFF. The CDR3 DNA reads as TGTGCCAGCAGCCCGGACAGGGGAGTTGAAAAACTGTTTTTT.

The CDR3 sequence is CASSQGQFNTEAFF. As DNA, the CDR3 is TGCGCCAGCAGCCAGGGACAGTTTAACACTGAAGCTTTCTTT. V is TRBV4-1 and J is TRBJ1-1; TRBD1 matches 7 bases. The CDR3 sequence is 14 residues long. The J segment lost 2 bases and the V segment lost 3 bases, leaving 3 bases of the junction unmatched. Germline-derived CDR1 and CDR2 are MGHRA and YSYEKL.

This chain links TRBV19 with TRBJ1-1, with a weak D call TRBD1 (5 bases). The germline V gene encodes CDR1 LNHDA and CDR2 SQIVND (reference sequence). The ends were cut back, 3 bases at V and 3 bases at J, with 14 bases in the middle. This CDR3 is built from 15 residues. This chain's CDR3 is CASSIEGFEDTEAFF. The CDR3, as DNA: TGTGCCAGTAGTATCGAGGGGTTCGAGGACACTGAAGCTTTCTTT.

This chain connects TRBV7-2 to TRBJ2-5; D might be TRBD2 (7 bases). This CDR3 has 15 amino acids. The germline CDR1 and CDR2 sequences are SGHTA and FQGNSA. Between the trimmed V and J ends, which lost 3 bases and 1 base, there was a span of 12 bases. This CDR3 is CASSFVGGPQETQYF. The CDR3 nucleotides are TGTGCCAGCAGCTTCGTGGGGGGGCCCCAAGAGACCCAGTACTTC.

The chain links TRBV5-1 to TRBJ2-3, with D perhaps matching TRBD1 or TRBD2 (5 bases each). CDR3 length equals 15 residues. V was clipped by 2 bases and J by 2 bases, with 12 bases between them. Germline V gene lookup returns CDR1 SGHRS and CDR2 YFSETQ. CDR3: CASSLVGTLTDTQYF. The CDR3 DNA reads TGCGCCAGCAGCTTAGTGGGGACCCTCACAGATACGCAGTATTTT.

CDR3 nucleotides: TGTGCCAGCAGTTTATCTCCGCGGGCTGATCAGGGAAAACTGTTTTTT. This translates into CASSLSPRADQGKLFF. V gene TRBV27 combines with J gene TRBJ1-4; D might be TRBD1 (5 bases). Germline loops: CDR1 MNHEY, CDR2 SMNVEV (reference sequence). V gave up 0 bases and J gave up 10 bases, with 18 bases separating them. The length of the CDR3 is 16 residues.

The rearrangement uses TRBV4-2 and TRBJ2-3, with D possibly being TRBD2 (6 bases). Trimming pared 0 bases from V and 3 bases from J, leaving 10 bases between. The CDR3 extends over 15 amino acids. CDR1 is LGHNA and CDR2 is YNFKEQ in the germline V gene. The CDR3 sequence is CASSQENSGTDTQYF. The DNA of the CDR3 is TGTGCCAGCAGCCAAGAGAATAGCGGAACAGATACGCAGTATTTT.

For this clone: A junction end diverges from the germline sequence, so it may reflect a read error. The V and J genes are TRBV6-5 and TRBJ2-1; 7 nucleotides agree with TRBD1. From germline, CDR1 is MNHEY and CDR2 SVGAGI. The CDR3 is 15 amino acids. Here the CDR3 reads CASSRGNAQGNGQFF. For the CDR3, the DNA is TGTGCCAGCAGCCGAGGGAACGCACAGGGGAATGGGCAGTTCTTC.

The V call is TRBV10-2, the J call TRBJ2-7, with a tentative D call TRBD2 (6 bases). The V end lost 2 bases, the J end lost 5 bases, and 10 bases lay between the germline ends. The CDR3 extends over 13 amino acids. Germline CDR1 and CDR2: WSHSY and SAAADI. As DNA, the CDR3 is TGCGCCAGCAGTGAGGGGGACTCGGACGAGCAGTACTTC. Translation gives CASSEGDSDEQYF.

The rearrangement links TRBV9 to TRBJ2-3; perhaps D is TRBD1 or TRBD2 (7 bases each). The germline V gene has CDR1 SGDLS and CDR2 YYNGEE. CDR3 length: 16 amino acids. V lost 3 bases and J lost 3, with 17 bases in between. CDR3 DNA: TGTGCCAGCAGCGGGCTACAGGGGAGGGGGACAGATACGCAGTATTTT. Its translation: CASSGLQGRGTDTQYF.

The table lists this clone with a count of one. The genes are TRBV11-2 and TRBJ1-1; maybe TRBD1 (5 bases). V lost 3 bases to trimming and J lost 3 bases, with 8 bases between them. This CDR3 comprises 13 residues. Per the germline V gene, CDR1 is SGHAT and CDR2 is FQNNGV. In nucleotides, the CDR3 is TGTGCCAGCAGCTTCCCAGGGTACACTGAAGCTTTCTTT. Translating gives CASSFPGYTEAFF.